This TCR beta chain stems from a study of breast tumors, draining lymph nodes, adjacent tissues. TCRdb fed the multiplex PCR reads into MiXCR, producing one record per CDR3 protein. The repertoire consists of some 97,000 distinct CDR3 sequences, with approximately 21% occurring once and the leading ten covering under 1.5%. General observations from the study: Luminal-like breast cancer showed significantly higher tumor–nontumor repertoire similarity than basal-like. Most tumor T cells seemingly derive from lymph node, then expand in tumor.

In this sample, this clonotype turned up many times. Its antigen is currently unknown. The CDR3 is 14 residues long. Between the trimmed V and J ends, which lost 6 bases and 4 bases, there was a span of 16 bases. Germline V gene lookup returns CDR1 SGDLS and CDR2 YYNGEE. The lymph nodes were axillary draining lymph nodes from breast cancer patients. The chain combines TRBV9 with TRBJ2-5; D is ambiguous. The receptor was derived from a female donor with breast cancer. Some clones in this sample may be carry-over from other donors' samples. Sequencing was done on a sample of axillary lymph node tissue. The CDR3: CASTRTGSGETQYF. Here the CDR3 DNA reads TGTGCCAGCACCAGGACGGGTAGTGGAGAGACCCAGTACTTC.